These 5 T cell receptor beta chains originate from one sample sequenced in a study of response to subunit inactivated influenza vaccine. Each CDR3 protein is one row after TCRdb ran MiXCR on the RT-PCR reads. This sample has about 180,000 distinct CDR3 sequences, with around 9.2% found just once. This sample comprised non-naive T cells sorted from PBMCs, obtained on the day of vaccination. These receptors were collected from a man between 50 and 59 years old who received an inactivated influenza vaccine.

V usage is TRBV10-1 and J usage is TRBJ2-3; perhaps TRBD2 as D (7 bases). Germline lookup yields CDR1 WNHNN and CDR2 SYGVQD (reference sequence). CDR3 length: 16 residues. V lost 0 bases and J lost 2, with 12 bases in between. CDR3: CASSESGGGTTDTQYF. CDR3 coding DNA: TGCGCCAGCAGTGAGTCGGGAGGGGGGACCACAGATACGCAGTATTTT.

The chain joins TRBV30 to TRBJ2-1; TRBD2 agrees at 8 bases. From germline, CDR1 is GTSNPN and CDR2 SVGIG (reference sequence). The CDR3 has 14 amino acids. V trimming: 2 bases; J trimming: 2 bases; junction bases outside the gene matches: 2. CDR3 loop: CAWSTSGAYNEQFF. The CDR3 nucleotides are TGTGCCTGGAGTACTAGCGGCGCCTACAATGAGCAGTTCTTC.

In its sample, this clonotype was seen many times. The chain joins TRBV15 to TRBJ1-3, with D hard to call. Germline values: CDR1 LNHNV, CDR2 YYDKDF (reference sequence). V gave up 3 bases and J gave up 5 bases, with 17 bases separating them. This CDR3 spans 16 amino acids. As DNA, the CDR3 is TGTGCCACCAGCAGGGAGCGGAGGGTTTTGAGAAACACCATATATTTT. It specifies CATSRERRVLRNTIYF.

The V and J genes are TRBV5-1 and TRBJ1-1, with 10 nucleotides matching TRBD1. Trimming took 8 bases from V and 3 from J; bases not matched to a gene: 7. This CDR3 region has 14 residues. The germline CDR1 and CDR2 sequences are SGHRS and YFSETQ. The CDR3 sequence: CASNLGQGYTEAFF. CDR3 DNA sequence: TGCGCCAGTAACCTGGGACAGGGGTACACTGAAGCTTTCTTT.

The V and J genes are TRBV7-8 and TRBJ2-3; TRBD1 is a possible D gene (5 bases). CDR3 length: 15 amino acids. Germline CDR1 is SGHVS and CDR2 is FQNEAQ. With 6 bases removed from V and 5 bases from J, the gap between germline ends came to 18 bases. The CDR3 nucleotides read TGTGCCAGCAGGGAAAGGGGCTGGATTGGAGATACGCAGTATTTT. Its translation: CASRERGWIGDTQYF.